This passage covers 4 T cell receptor beta chains from one sample sequenced in a study of blood T cells in healthy people across ages. Through a sample-barcoded 5' primer and a J-beta primer mix, a second PCR was run for about 7 to 12 cycles. Each CDR3 protein gets one entry after TCRdb re-called the 5' RACE reads with MiXCR. The table shows about 1.8 million distinct CDR3 sequences, with roughly 49% occurring only once. Sequencing was done on a sample of blood. The origin of the receptors is a woman aged 35 to 49 in good health.

The sample holds a few counts of this clonotype. CDR3: CASSLRAGELFF. Written as DNA, the CDR3 is TGTGCCAGCAGTTTACGAGCCGGGGAGCTGTTTTTT. The V and J genes are TRBV28 and TRBJ2-2; D is undetermined. The CDR3 consists of 12 residues. The ends were cut back, 2 bases at V and 6 bases at J, with 4 bases in the middle. Germline V gene lookup returns CDR1 MDHEN and CDR2 SYDVKM.

This clonotype occurred once. This chain links TRBV4-2 with TRBJ1-2; TRBD1 aligns across 7 bases. This CDR3 is built from 13 residues. With V trimmed by 6 bases and J by 6 bases, 7 bases remained unmatched. Germline CDR1 reads LGHNA; CDR2 reads YNFKEQ. The CDR3 nucleotides read TGTGCCAGCAGGACAGGGTATAGCAATGGCTACACCTTC. Its protein is CASRTGYSNGYTF.

The chain links TRBV10-3 to TRBJ1-6; D uncertain. The germline V gene encodes CDR1 ENHRY and CDR2 SYGVKD. V lost 2 bases and J lost 4, with 12 bases in between. This CDR3 is 16 amino acids long. CDR3 region: CAISEAPNEYNSPLHF. CDR3 in DNA: TGTGCCATCAGTGAGGCCCCTAATGAATATAATTCACCCCTCCACTTT.

This chain joins TRBV7-2 and TRBJ2-1, with 9 positions matching TRBD2. The CDR3 loop spans 16 amino acids. Germline CDR1 and CDR2: SGHTA and FQGNSA. Trimming took 8 bases from V and 4 from J; bases not matched to a gene: 12. CDR3 loop: CASGSGLAGTYNEQFF. In DNA form, the CDR3 reads TGTGCCAGCGGATCGGGGCTAGCGGGGACGTACAATGAGCAGTTCTTC.